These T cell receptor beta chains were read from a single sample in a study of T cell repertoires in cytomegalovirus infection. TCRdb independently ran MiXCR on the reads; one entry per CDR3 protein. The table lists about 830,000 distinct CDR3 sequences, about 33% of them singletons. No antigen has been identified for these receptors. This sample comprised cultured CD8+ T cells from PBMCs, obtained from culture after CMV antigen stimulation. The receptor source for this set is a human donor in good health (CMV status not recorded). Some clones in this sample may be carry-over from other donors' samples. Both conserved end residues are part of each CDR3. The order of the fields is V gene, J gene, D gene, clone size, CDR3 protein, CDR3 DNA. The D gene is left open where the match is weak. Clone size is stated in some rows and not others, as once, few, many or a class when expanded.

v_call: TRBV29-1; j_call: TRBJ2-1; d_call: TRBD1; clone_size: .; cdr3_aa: CSVGGDRGGYEQFF; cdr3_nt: TGCAGCGTTGGTGGGGACAGGGGGGGTTATGAGCAGTTCTTC
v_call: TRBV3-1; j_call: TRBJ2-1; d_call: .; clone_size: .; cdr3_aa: CASSPHGGSFNEQFF; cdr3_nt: TGTGCCAGCAGCCCTCACGGGGGAAGTTTCAATGAGCAGTTCTTC
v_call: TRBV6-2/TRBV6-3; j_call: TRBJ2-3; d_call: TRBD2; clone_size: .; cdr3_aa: CASRWSSGPTDTQYF; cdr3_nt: TGTGCCAGCAGGTGGTCTAGCGGGCCCACAGATACGCAGTATTTT
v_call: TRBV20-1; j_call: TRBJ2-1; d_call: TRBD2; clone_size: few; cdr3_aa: CSARDVSGGYNEQFF; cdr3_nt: TGCAGTGCTAGAGATGTGAGCGGGGGCTACAATGAGCAGTTCTTC
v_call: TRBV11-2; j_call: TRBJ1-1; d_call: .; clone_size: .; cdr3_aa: CASSSRGWDTEAFF; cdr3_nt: TGTGCCAGCAGCTCAAGGGGCTGGGACACTGAAGCTTTCTTT
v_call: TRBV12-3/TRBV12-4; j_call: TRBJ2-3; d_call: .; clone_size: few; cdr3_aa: CASVSSSTDTQYF; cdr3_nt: TGTGCCAGCGTCAGTTCTAGCACAGATACGCAGTATTTT
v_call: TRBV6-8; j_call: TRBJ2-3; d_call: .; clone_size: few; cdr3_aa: CASSAGSYRGTDTQYF; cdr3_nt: TGTGCCAGCAGCGCCGGGTCCTATAGGGGCACAGATACGCAGTATTTT
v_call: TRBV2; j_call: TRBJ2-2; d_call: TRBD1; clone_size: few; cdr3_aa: CASRTGVGELFF; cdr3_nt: TGTGCCAGCAGGACAGGGGTAGGGGAGCTGTTTTTT
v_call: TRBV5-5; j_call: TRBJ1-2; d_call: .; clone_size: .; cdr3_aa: CASSLDPEASNYGYTF; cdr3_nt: TGTGCCAGCAGCTTGGACCCCGAGGCCTCTAACTATGGCTACACCTTC
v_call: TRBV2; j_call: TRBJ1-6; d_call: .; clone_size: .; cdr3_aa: CASSDLSDLNSPLHF; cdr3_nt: TGTGCCAGCAGTGACCTGTCGGATTTGAATTCACCCCTCCACTTT